Listed below are T cell receptor beta chains from one sample, sequenced in a study of T-cell memory formation after mild COVID-19. Each CDR3 protein gets one entry after TCRdb re-called the 5' RACE reads with MiXCR. The sample lists fewer than 150,000 distinct CDR3 sequences, over 20% occurring once. The source material was PBMCs or a T cell subset sorted from them (not recorded which). The origin of the receptors is a man between 18 and 35 years old who had mild COVID-19 (a few samples of this study predate the infection). Cell type and time point are not known. Each CDR3 is given with its conserved first and last residue. D genes are given only for firm matches. Clone size is stated in some rows and not others, as once, few, many or a class when expanded.

V gene: TRBV12-5; clone size: -; D gene: TRBD1; J gene: TRBJ1-5; CDR3 DNA: TGTGCTAGTGCTACAGGGGGACAGCCCCAGCATTTT; CDR3 protein: CASATGGQPQHF
V gene: TRBV4-3; clone size: -; D gene: TRBD2; J gene: TRBJ2-7; CDR3 DNA: TGCGCCAGCAGCCAAGATTGGACTAGCGGGGGCCTAGATCTCGAGCAGTACTTC; CDR3 protein: CASSQDWTSGGLDLEQYF
V gene: TRBV6-5; clone size: -; D gene: -; J gene: TRBJ2-1; CDR3 DNA: TGTGCCAGCAGCCCGGGACTTAGGAATGAGCAGTTCTTC; CDR3 protein: CASSPGLRNEQFF
V gene: TRBV5-5; clone size: few; D gene: -; J gene: TRBJ1-6; CDR3 DNA: TGTGCCAGCAGCCCCCTCATGAGTACACCCCTCCACTTT; CDR3 protein: CASSPLMSTPLHF
V gene: TRBV6-6; clone size: few; D gene: -; J gene: TRBJ2-3; CDR3 DNA: TGTGCCAGCAGCGGACAGTCTAGCCTCACAGATACGCAGTATTTT; CDR3 protein: CASSGQSSLTDTQYF
V gene: TRBV6-6; clone size: few; D gene: -; J gene: TRBJ2-3; CDR3 DNA: TGTGCCAGCAGTTACTCGGGCCAAGGGCCCTTTTCTACGCAGTATTTT; CDR3 protein: CASSYSGQGPFSTQYF
V gene: TRBV7-2; clone size: few; D gene: -; J gene: TRBJ1-5; CDR3 DNA: TGTGCCAGCAGCCAAAGTTATAGCAATCAGCCCCAGCATTTT; CDR3 protein: CASSQSYSNQPQHF
V gene: TRBV11-2; clone size: few; D gene: TRBD2; J gene: TRBJ2-5; CDR3 DNA: TGTGCCAGCAGCCTCCGGTCGGGCCGTAGCGGGGGCAAAGAGACCCAGTACTTC; CDR3 protein: CASSLRSGRSGGKETQYF
V gene: TRBV7-9; clone size: few; D gene: -; J gene: TRBJ1-2; CDR3 DNA: TGTGCCAGCACCTCAAGGGTAGATGTGTATGGCTACACCTTC; CDR3 protein: CASTSRVDVYGYTF
V gene: TRBV27; clone size: -; D gene: -; J gene: TRBJ1-1; CDR3 DNA: TGTGCCAGCAGTTTATCGAGAGGAACTGAAGCTTTCTTT; CDR3 protein: CASSLSRGTEAFF
V gene: TRBV20-1; clone size: -; D gene: TRBD2; J gene: TRBJ2-2; CDR3 DNA: TGCAGTGCTAGAGACGTTCTAGCGGGGGACACCGGGGAGCTGTTTTTT; CDR3 protein: CSARDVLAGDTGELFF
V gene: TRBV5-6; clone size: -; D gene: TRBD2; J gene: TRBJ2-3; CDR3 DNA: TGTGCCAGCAGCTCTAAGCGGGGGGCCCGTTCAGATACGCAGTATTTT; CDR3 protein: CASSSKRGARSDTQYF
V gene: TRBV29-1; clone size: many; D gene: TRBD2; J gene: TRBJ2-1; CDR3 DNA: TGCAGCGTTGAAGATTGGAGTAGCGGGGCGGGGGATGAGCAGTTCTTC; CDR3 protein: CSVEDWSSGAGDEQFF
V gene: TRBV5-1; clone size: few; D gene: -; J gene: TRBJ1-3; CDR3 DNA: TGCGCCAGCAGCTGGGACCCCGACGAGGACACCATATATTTT; CDR3 protein: CASSWDPDEDTIYF
V gene: TRBV5-1; clone size: -; D gene: TRBD2; J gene: TRBJ2-7; CDR3 DNA: TGCGCCAGCAGCTTGCGGGGGGGCATCTCCTACGAGCAGTACTTC; CDR3 protein: CASSLRGGISYEQYF
V gene: TRBV7-8; clone size: once; D gene: TRBD1; J gene: TRBJ2-5; CDR3 DNA: TGTGCCAGCAGCTTAGGACAGGGCCCCCCCCGGGAGACCCAGTACTTC; CDR3 protein: CASSLGQGPPRETQYF
V gene: TRBV9; clone size: -; D gene: -; J gene: TRBJ1-5; CDR3 DNA: TGTGCCAGCAGCGTAGGAGGGGAGGTCGGCAATCAGCCCCAGCATTTT; CDR3 protein: CASSVGGEVGNQPQHF
V gene: TRBV3-1; clone size: -; D gene: -; J gene: TRBJ2-1; CDR3 DNA: TGTGCCAGCAGCCGGGGAGGGGGCAAGTTCTTC; CDR3 protein: CASSRGGGKFF
V gene: TRBV20-1; clone size: -; D gene: -; J gene: TRBJ1-5; CDR3 DNA: TGCAGTGCTAGAGATGGGCAGGAGGCTGTAGGGCCCCAGCATTTT; CDR3 protein: CSARDGQEAVGPQHF
V gene: TRBV29-1; clone size: -; D gene: -; J gene: TRBJ2-5; CDR3 DNA: TGCAGCATCTACTTTACAGAGACCCAAGAGACCCAGTACTTC; CDR3 protein: CSIYFTETQETQYF
V gene: TRBV7-9; clone size: few; D gene: TRBD2; J gene: TRBJ2-1; CDR3 DNA: TGTGCCAGCAGCTCGTCTAGCGGGGAATACAATGAGCAGTTCTTC; CDR3 protein: CASSSSSGEYNEQFF
V gene: TRBV2; clone size: -; D gene: TRBD1; J gene: TRBJ2-1; CDR3 DNA: TGTGCCAGCAGTACTACCCCGACAGGGGGCGTTTCCAATGAGCAGTTCTTC; CDR3 protein: CASSTTPTGGVSNEQFF
V gene: TRBV29-1; clone size: -; D gene: TRBD2; J gene: TRBJ2-3; CDR3 DNA: TGCAGCGTTACCGGACTAGCGGGGGCCTTCACAGATACGCAGTATTTT; CDR3 protein: CSVTGLAGAFTDTQYF
V gene: TRBV4-1; clone size: -; D gene: TRBD1; J gene: TRBJ1-1; CDR3 DNA: TGCGCCAGTACACAGGGGGCCGGTACTGAAGCTTTCTTT; CDR3 protein: CASTQGAGTEAFF
V gene: TRBV29-1; clone size: -; D gene: -; J gene: TRBJ1-2; CDR3 DNA: TGCAGCGTTGATTTGGGGTTGAGCTATGGCTACACCTTC; CDR3 protein: CSVDLGLSYGYTF